This TCR beta chain was sequenced in a study of blood T cells in healthy people across ages. The study's findings and limits: More naive CD4+ cells and higher diversity marked long-lived donors relative to aged donors.

The germline V gene has CDR1 DFQATT and CDR2 SNEGSKA (reference sequence). The CDR3 length is 17 residues. Regarding this clonotype: Its specificity is not known.

Through a sample-barcoded 5' primer and a J-beta primer mix, a second PCR was run for roughly 6 to 11 cycles. Every cDNA molecule carried a tag from a template-switch adaptor bearing 12 random nucleotides. TCRdb processed the 5' RACE reads anew with MiXCR; each CDR3 protein has one entry. The data contain some 760,000 distinct CDR3 sequences, 20% to 30% of them singletons. Another study also made use of these data, one on T cells of mothers and their children. From that paper: Samples came from a few healthy Caucasian mothers and their six children. Related mother and child pairs showed slightly greater overlap (not significant) than unrelated pairs did.

The gene calls are TRBV20-1 and TRBJ2-5; D not certain. The J call could be wrong; TRBJ2-7 is a better fit for the DNA end. Material for sequencing was blood. The origin of this receptor is a boy between 10 and 17 years old in good health. This CDR3 reads CSARDPQVSSRGDEQYF. In DNA form, the CDR3 reads TGCAGTGCTAGAGATCCCCAGGTCTCCAGCAGAGGTGACGAGCAGTACTTC.